What follows describes a single T cell receptor (beta chain). Authors' data handling: Using reference gene primer amplification, nucleated cell counts were estimated. The repertoire was sequenced with immunoSEQ multiplex PCR; TCRdb's copy has only in-frame clones and lacks some. V and J calls plus clone size are reproduced from that table; the DNA served to infer D and trimming. The repertoire includes about 240,000 clones, more than 75% of them detected once, and 9.5% to 15% sits in the top ten. The sample originates from a study of blood T cell repertoires in COVID-19. Study-level information: Italy, Spain and the United States were the sources of the convalescent and acute COVID-19 samples. PBMCs, B-cell-depleted T cells, or T cells were the source of the cDNA or gDNA that made up the material.

Sequencing was done on a sample of peripheral blood. This receptor was identified in a woman aged 60-75 years with active or convalescent COVID-19.

The CDR3 loop reads CASRWDRGQKTQYF. The CDR3 DNA reads as TGTGCCAGCCGGTGGGACAGGGGACAAAAGACCCAGTACTTC. The J gene is TRBJ2-5, the V gene TRBV6-5, with 10 bases lining up with TRBD1. Trimming at V came to 8 bases and at J to 6 bases, leaving 9 bases not matched to a gene. The CDR3 totals 14 residues. Germline CDR1 MNHEY, CDR2 SVGAGI.